The rows below give T cell receptor beta chains drawn from one sample of a study of blood T cell repertoires in COVID-19. Profiled with immunoSEQ multiplex PCR; TCRdb holds only in-frame clones, not every one. The profile shows roughly 230,000 clones, around four fifths of them singletons. The specimen was peripheral blood. All receptors derive from a middle-aged man with active or convalescent COVID-19. Both conserved end residues are trimmed from each CDR3. D genes are given only for firm matches.

J,D,V,CDR3
TRBJ2-7,TRBD2,TRBV19,ASSMAALAGSSYEQY
TRBJ2-7,TRBD2,TRBV30,AWSVERGLGEQY
TRBJ2-7,-,TRBV5-6,ASSQQDRYEQY
TRBJ1-3,-,TRBV30,AWWAPGTGNTIY
TRBJ1-1,TRBD1,TRBV19,ASSPRTGLMNTEAF
TRBJ1-1,-,TRBV6-6,ASTRQDEAF
TRBJ2-7,-,TRBV19,ASRYDRNSYEQY
TRBJ2-5,-,TRBV9,ASSATDGRGETQY
TRBJ2-3,-,TRBV4-2,ASSHPTSLGVADTQY
TRBJ2-3,-,TRBV7-9,ASSSLFGLSAGTDTQY
TRBJ1-4,TRBD1,TRBV15,ATSRGRGQGDEKLF
TRBJ1-5,-,TRBV7-9,ASSLKGEGQPQH
TRBJ1-4,-,TRBV2,ASSVEGFTEF
TRBJ1-6,-,TRBV19,ATKTGSGSPLH
TRBJ2-7,-,TRBV5-6,ATPARRGNYEQY
TRBJ1-4,-,TRBV6-6,ASSYPETNEKLF
TRBJ2-5,-,TRBV6-1,ASSEAGKTEY
TRBJ2-1,-,TRBV20-1,SASVVLRTSSYNEQF
TRBJ2-1,TRBD2,TRBV5-1,ASSLILPSGRGGEQF
TRBJ2-3,-,TRBV5-1,ASRSGGGTDTQY
TRBJ1-1,TRBD1,TRBV30,ASTWDRSFAEAF
TRBJ2-5,-,TRBV5-1,ASSFAGAQETQY
TRBJ2-7,TRBD2,TRBV4-2,ASSPTVAGVSYEQY
TRBJ1-3,TRBD1,TRBV11-2,ASSETTGSGNTIY
TRBJ1-1,-,TRBV10-3,AMRGRVNTEAF
TRBJ2-5,-,TRBV15,ATSRDLGDQETQY
TRBJ1-2,TRBD1,TRBV7-9,ASSRGQGAIGYT
TRBJ2-2,TRBD2,TRBV10-1,ASSLTSGYSNTGELF
TRBJ1-1,-,TRBV5-1,ASSLRASNTNTEAF
TRBJ1-1,-,TRBV27,ASTDNGGSKAF
TRBJ2-1,-,TRBV30,AWSATGPNEQF
TRBJ2-2,TRBD1,TRBV7-3,ASSLITQGAGELF
TRBJ1-6,TRBD1,TRBV18,ASSPGQGGYNSPLH
TRBJ1-1,-,TRBV11-2,ASSRDRNTEAF
TRBJ2-3,-,TRBV10-1,ASSDWAGGTDTQY
TRBJ1-3,-,TRBV30,AWSAGNSGNTIY
TRBJ2-2,-,TRBV18,ASSPRRGDANTGELF
TRBJ2-1,-,TRBV24-1,ATSFGVAGSVAEQF
TRBJ1-3,-,TRBV7-2,ASSSPRKGLSDTIY
TRBJ2-7,TRBD1,TRBV9,ASSPQKGQVGHEQY
TRBJ1-1,-,TRBV21-1,ASSPSRAPEGEAF
TRBJ2-3,-,TRBV7-2,ASSQIAGVTDTQY
TRBJ1-2,TRBD1,TRBV5-5,ASSFTDRADYGYT
TRBJ2-5,-,TRBV9,ASGGLETQY
TRBJ2-3,TRBD2,TRBV5-4,ASSLDSGRTDTQY
TRBJ2-7,-,TRBV10-3,ATESSYEQY
TRBJ2-7,-,TRBV6-1,ASSEVSRQRGNDEQY
TRBJ2-2,TRBD1,TRBV9,ASSVRQGANTGELF
TRBJ2-3,TRBD2,TRBV5-1,ASSLEGGSPDTQY